This note documents a single TCR beta chain sequence. The CDR3 contains 13 residues. Per germline, CDR1 KGHDR and CDR2 SFDVKD. V shed 7 bases and J shed 5 bases, with 10 bases lying between them. This specimen comes from a study of blood T cell repertoires in COVID-19. The overall study: The analysed material was cDNA or gDNA that came from T cells, B-cell-depleted T cells, or PBMCs.

Here immunoSEQ multiplex PCR was the method, and the copy in TCRdb shows in-frame clones only, minus some. The data show around 140,000 clones, with more than 75% seen just once and 2% to 2.5% held by the top ten. The sample taken for sequencing was peripheral blood. The rearrangement uses TRBV24-1 and TRBJ2-2; possibly TRBD1 for D (6 bases). The receptor's source is a man aged 50 or older with active COVID-19. The CDR3 DNA follows: TGTGCCACCAGCCAGGGGAAGACCGGGGAGCTGTTTTTT. This translates into CATSQGKTGELFF.